This TCR beta chain was recorded in a study of T cell changes during pregnancy in multiple sclerosis. The table came from immunoSEQ multiplex PCR; TCRdb's copy has only in-frame clones and leaves some out. Among some 97,000 clones, around 94% were seen once, and the ten largest hold approximately 1.2%. The trim removed 4 bases at V and 8 bases at J, leaving 1 base unmatched. This CDR3 is 12 amino acids long. Germline CDR1 and CDR2: MDHEN and SYDVKM. Sequencing was performed on peripheral blood, taken in the second trimester of pregnancy. This clonotype originated in a female donor with multiple sclerosis, enrolled in a pregnancy study. This sequence joins TRBV28 and TRBJ1-1; 10 nucleotides line up with TRBD1. The chain's CDR3 is CASSWGQGEAFF. Here the CDR3 DNA reads TGTGCCAGCAGTTGGGGACAGGGGGAAGCTTTCTTT.